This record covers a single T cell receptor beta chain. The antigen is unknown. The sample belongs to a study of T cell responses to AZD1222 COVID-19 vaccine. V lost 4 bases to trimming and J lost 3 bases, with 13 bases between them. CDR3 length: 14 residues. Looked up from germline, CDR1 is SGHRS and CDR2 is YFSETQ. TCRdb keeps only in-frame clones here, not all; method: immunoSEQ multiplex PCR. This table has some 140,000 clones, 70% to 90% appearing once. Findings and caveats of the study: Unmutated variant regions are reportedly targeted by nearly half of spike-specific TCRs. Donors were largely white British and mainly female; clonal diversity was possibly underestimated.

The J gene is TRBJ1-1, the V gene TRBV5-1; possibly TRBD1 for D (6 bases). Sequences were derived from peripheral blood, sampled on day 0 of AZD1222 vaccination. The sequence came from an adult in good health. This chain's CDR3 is CASSGGQRDTEAFF. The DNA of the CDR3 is TGCGCCAGCAGCGGTGGACAGAGAGACACTGAAGCTTTCTTT.